Here is one T cell receptor beta chain with its context. Its antigen remains unidentified. No clone much larger than this one lies a single base away; base qualities are absent. This same CDR3 is encoded by further DNA sequences in the sample. Using the deep immunoSEQ assay, TCR CDR3 regions were amplified from genomic DNA by multiplex PCR. For each cell subset, the extracted genomic DNA was distributed evenly across all wells of several immunoSEQ 96-well plates, and each plate served as one replicate. For sorted subsets, about 200 ng genomic DNA, equal to tens of thousands of T cell genomes, was loaded into each replicate PCR. Purified libraries were quantified with a Qubit 3.0 fluorometer, sized on a Bioanalyzer 2100, and re-quantified with the KAPA Library Quantification kit. A separate single-read 150-cycle Illumina NextSeq 550 flow cell was used to sequence each immunoSEQ 96-well plate. The source study handled its data this way. Because the immunoSEQ output included only junctional sequences and no quality scores, the filtering could not be the same as the filtering used for full-length reads. Sequences were annotated with PyIR, a Python wrapper for IgBLAST v1.9, and V/J genes and CDR3 were assigned using IMGT germline references. Reads were filtered out if the reads had weak V/J assignments (E-value above 1e-6), no CDR3, stop codons, out-of-frame junctions, or ambiguous translated residues. V3J clonotypes were defined as sequences sharing an identical inferred V gene, J gene, and CDR3 amino acid sequence. Percentage overlap between repertoires was calculated by dividing the number of shared unique clonotypes by the size of the smaller repertoire. RTK rarefaction, the Chao1 estimator, and Recon v2.1 estimates of unobserved clonotypes were used to assess repertoire richness. Generation probabilities were computed with OLGA for all TCRbeta clonotypes obtained by the gDNA method from a few donors. This immuneACCESS table, as held by TCRdb, lists in-frame sequences with V and J called but not all clones. Of the missing ones, under half trace to an unresolved V gene in checked studies; the others have no known cause. V and J calls and clone size are given by that table; D and trimming were obtained from the DNA. This sample gives about 2.3 million clones in total; 90% to 95% of them show up just once. Together, the top ten hold about 0.39% of the sample.

Taken from cysteine to phenylalanine, the CDR3 has 14 residues. Of all the DNA, just the CDR3 is kept, 42 bases in frame from base 1. CDR1 and CDR2 are drawn from the germline V gene: SGDLS, YYNGEE. The trim is 4 bases for V and 0 bases for J, with a gap of 10 bases between the germline ends. The entry originates in a study of shared clonotypes between healthy human individuals (dated by TCRdb to about 2020). Notes on the research overall: Two women and a few men aged 18 to 49 years were included in the cohort. Per donor, three plates each were used for CD4 naive and CD4 memory, two for CD8 naive, and one for CD8 memory. The study deeply sequenced blood TCR repertoires of about 5 healthy adults to estimate repertoire size and the extent of clonotype sharing between individuals. Different laboratories and diverse techniques were used to prepare libraries and sequence TCR repertoires, to increase sequencing depth and limit assay-specific biases. Per donor, leukapheresis produced somewhere between about 0.85 and 8.9 billion PBMCs.

Paper-wide results and their limitations: The genetic and exposure-history diversity represented was limited by the small number of donors. Based on pairwise subsampling, the degree of clonotype sharing among donors was expected to be affected by sequencing depth. Estimated clonotype richness was generally larger for naive than for memory subsets. Higher generation probabilities were observed for clonotypes shared by all four sorted-subset donors than for non-shared clonotypes. Sampling was limited to blood, and TCR repertoires in tissue likely differ from TCR repertoires in blood. Incomplete sequencing was indicated by rarefaction of sorted-subset datasets, despite the large sequencing depth. Across a few donors, 5% to 6% of naive CD4, roughly 3.8% of naive CD8, 2.3% of memory CD4, and about 0.44% of memory CD8 clonotypes were shared.

Donors were healthy HIV-negative adults with no recently reported acute infections or vaccinations. Every donor was a Caucasian adult residing in Nashville, Tennessee, USA. CD4+ T cells were enriched through magnetic negative selection, after which naive cells were positively selected on CD45RA and the remaining negative fraction served as the memory subset. After blood collection by leukapheresis, PBMCs were isolated using Ficoll-Histopaque density gradient centrifugation and then cryopreserved in the vapor phase of liquid nitrogen. Analytical flow cytometry was used to check the purity and quantity of every magnetically sorted T cell population. From each sorted fraction, genomic DNA was isolated and quantified by UV absorbance on a Nanodrop 2000c.

The receptor was isolated from a young man in good health. Some clones in this sample may be carry-over from other donors' samples. The chain is made from TRBV9 and TRBJ1-2; the D region possibly corresponds to TRBD1 (6 bases align). Specimen: naive CD4+ T cells from PBMCs. The cell subset or site label for this specimen denotes: CD45RA+ positively selected. The CDR3 protein sequence reads: CASSPRGSNYGYTF. The DNA sequence is as follows: TGTGCCAGCAGCCCCAGGGGTTCTAACTATGGCTACACCTTC.